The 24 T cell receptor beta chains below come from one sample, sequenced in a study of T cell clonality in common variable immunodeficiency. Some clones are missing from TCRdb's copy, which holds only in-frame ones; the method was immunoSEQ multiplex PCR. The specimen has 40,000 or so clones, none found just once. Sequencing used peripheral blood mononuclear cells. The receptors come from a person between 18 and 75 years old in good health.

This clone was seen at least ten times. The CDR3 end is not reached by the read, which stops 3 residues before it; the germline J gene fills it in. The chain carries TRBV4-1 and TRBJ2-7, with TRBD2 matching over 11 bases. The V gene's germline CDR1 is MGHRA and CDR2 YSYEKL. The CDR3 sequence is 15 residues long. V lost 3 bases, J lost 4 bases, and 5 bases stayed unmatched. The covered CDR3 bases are TGCGCCAGCAGCCAGGGGACTAGCGGAACATACGAG. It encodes CASSQGTSGTYE. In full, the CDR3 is CASSQGTSGTYEQYF.

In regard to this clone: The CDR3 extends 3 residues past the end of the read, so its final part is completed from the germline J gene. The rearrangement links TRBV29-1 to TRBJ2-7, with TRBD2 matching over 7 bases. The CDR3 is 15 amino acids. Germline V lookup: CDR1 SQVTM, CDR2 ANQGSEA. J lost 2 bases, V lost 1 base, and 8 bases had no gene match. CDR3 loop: CSVEGRSGDPYEQYF. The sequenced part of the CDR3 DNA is TGCAGCGTTGAAGGACGGAGCGGGGATCCCTACGAG.

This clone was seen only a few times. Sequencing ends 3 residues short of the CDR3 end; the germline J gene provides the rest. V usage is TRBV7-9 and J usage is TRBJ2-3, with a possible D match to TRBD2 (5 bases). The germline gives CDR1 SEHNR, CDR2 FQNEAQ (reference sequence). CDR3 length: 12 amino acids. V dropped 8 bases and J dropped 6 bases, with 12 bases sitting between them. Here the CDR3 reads CASVGPGDTQYF. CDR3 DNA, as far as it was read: TGTGCCAGCGTTGGGCCGGGGGATACG.

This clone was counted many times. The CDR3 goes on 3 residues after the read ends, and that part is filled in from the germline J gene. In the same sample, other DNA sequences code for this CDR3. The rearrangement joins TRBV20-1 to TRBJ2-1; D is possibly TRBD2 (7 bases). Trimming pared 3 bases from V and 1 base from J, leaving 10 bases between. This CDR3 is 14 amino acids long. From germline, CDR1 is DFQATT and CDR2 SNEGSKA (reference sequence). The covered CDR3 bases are TGCAGTGCTAGTAGGGGGGGGTCCTACAATGAG. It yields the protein CSASRGGSYNE. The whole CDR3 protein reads CSASRGGSYNEQFF.

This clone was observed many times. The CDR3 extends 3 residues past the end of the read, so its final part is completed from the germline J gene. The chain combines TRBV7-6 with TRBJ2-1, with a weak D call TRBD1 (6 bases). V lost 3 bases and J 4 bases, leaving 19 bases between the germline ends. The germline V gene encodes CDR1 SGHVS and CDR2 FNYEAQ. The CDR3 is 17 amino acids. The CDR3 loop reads CASSLGQDRRKYNEQFF. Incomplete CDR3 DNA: TGTGCCAGCAGCTTGGGGCAGGACAGAAGGAAATACAATGAG. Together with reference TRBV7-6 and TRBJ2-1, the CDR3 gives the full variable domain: GAGVSQSPRYKVTKRGQDVALRCDPISGHVSLYWYRQALGQGPEFLTYFNYEAQQDKSGLPNDRFSAERPEGSISTLTIQRTEQRDSAMYRCASSLGQDRRKYNEQFFGPGTRLTVL.

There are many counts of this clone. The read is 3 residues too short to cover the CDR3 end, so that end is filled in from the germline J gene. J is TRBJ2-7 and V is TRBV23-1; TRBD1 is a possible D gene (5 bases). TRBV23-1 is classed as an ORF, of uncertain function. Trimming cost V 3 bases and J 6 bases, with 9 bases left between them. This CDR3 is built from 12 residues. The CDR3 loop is CASSQQGGEQYF. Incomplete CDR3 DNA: TGCGCCAGCAGTCAGCAGGGTGGCGAG.

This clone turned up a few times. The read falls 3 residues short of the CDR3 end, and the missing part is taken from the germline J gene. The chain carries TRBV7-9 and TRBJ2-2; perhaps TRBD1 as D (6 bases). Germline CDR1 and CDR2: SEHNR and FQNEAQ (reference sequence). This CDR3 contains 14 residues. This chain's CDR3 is CASSFRDNNEKLFF. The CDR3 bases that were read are TGTGCCAGCAGCTTCCGGGACAACAATGAAAAG.

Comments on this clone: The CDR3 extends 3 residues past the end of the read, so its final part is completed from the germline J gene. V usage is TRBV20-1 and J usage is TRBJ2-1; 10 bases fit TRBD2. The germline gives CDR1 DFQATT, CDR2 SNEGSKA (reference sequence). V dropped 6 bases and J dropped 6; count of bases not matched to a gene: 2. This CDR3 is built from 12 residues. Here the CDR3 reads CSARLAGNEQFF. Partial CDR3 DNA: TGCAGTGCAAGACTAGCGGGCAATGAG.

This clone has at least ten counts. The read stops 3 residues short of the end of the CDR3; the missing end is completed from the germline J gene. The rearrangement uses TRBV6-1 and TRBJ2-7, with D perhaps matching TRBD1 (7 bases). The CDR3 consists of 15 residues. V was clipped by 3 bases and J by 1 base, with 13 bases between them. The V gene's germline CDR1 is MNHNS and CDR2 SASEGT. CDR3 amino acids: CASSDGGTASYEQYF. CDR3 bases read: TGTGCCAGCAGTGATGGGGGGACAGCTTCCTACGAG.

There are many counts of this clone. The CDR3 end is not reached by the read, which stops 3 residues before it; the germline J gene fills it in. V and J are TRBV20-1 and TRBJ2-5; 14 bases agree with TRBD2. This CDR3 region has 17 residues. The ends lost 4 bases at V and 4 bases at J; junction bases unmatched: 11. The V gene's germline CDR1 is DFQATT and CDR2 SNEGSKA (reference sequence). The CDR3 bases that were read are TGCAGTGCTATAAGGACTAGCGGGAGGAGGTGGCCAGAGACC. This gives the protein CSAIRTSGRRWPET. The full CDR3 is CSAIRTSGRRWPETQYF.

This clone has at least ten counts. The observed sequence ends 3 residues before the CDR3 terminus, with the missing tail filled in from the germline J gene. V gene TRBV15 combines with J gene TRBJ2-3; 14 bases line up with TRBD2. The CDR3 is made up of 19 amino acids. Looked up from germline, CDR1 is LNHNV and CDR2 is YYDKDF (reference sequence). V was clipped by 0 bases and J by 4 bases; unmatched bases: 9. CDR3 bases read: TGTGCCACCAGCAGAGATATGGGCGCGGGACTAGCGGGAGCAGATACG. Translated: CATSRDMGAGLAGADT. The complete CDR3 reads CATSRDMGAGLAGADTQYF.

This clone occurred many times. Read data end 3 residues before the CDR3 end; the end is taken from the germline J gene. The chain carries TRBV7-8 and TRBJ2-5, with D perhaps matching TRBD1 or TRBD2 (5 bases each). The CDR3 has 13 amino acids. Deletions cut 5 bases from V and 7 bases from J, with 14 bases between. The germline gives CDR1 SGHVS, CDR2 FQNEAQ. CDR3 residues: CASSTGVRGTQYF. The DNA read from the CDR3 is TGTGCCAGCAGCACTGGGGTGAGGGGGACC.

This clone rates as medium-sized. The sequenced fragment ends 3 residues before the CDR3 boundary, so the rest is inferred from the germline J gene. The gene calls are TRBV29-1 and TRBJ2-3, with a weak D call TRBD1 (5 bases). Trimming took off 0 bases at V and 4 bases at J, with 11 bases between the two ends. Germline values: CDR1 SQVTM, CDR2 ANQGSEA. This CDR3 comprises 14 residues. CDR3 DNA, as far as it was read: TGCAGCGTTGAAGACGGCAGGGTGGCAGATACG. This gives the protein CSVEDGRVADT. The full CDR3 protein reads CSVEDGRVADTQYF.

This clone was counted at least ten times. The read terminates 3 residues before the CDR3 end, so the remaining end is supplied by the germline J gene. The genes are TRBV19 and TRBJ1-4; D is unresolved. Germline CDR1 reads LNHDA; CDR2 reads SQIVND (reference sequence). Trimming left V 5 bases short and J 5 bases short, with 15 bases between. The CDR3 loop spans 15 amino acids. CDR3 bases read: TGTGCCAGTAGTCCACGACGGATCGGGAATGAAAAA. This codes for CASSPRRIGNEK. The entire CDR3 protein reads CASSPRRIGNEKLFF.

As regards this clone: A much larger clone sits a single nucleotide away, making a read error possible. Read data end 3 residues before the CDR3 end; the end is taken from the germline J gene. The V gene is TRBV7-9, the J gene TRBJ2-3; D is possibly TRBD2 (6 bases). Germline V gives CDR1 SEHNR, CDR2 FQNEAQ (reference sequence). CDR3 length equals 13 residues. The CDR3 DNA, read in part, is TGTTCCAGCAGCGCCCGACTAGGTGATACG. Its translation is CSSSARLGDT. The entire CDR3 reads CSSSARLGDTQYF.

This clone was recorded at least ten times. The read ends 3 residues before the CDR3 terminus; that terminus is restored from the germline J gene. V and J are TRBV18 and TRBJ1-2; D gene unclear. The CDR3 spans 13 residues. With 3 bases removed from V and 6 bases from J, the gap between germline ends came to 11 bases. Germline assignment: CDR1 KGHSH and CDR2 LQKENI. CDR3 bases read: TGTGCCAGCTCACCGTTAGGGTTGAATGGC. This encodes CASSPLGLNG. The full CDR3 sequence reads CASSPLGLNGYTF. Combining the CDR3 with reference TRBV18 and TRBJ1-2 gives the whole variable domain NAGVMQNPRHLVRRRGQEARLRCSPMKGHSHVYWYRQLPEEGLKFMVYLQKENIIDESGMPKERFSAEFPKEGPSILRIQQVVRGDSAAYFCASSPLGLNGYTFGSGTRLTVV.

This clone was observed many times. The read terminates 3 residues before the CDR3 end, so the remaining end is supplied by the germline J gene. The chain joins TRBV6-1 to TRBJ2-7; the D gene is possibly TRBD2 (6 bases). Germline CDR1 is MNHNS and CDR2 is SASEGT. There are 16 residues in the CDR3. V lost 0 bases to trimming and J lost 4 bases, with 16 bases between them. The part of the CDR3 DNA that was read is TGTGCCAGCAGTGAAGCGCAGGAGGGGCGCGCGTACGAG. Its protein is CASSEAQEGRAYE. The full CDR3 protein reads CASSEAQEGRAYEQYF.

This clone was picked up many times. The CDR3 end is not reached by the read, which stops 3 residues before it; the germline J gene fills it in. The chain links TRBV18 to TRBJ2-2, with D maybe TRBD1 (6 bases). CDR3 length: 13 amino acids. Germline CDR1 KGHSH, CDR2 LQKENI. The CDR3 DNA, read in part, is TGTGCCAGCTCAACTGACAGGAATGAAAAG. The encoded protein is CASSTDRNEK. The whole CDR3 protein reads CASSTDRNEKLFF.

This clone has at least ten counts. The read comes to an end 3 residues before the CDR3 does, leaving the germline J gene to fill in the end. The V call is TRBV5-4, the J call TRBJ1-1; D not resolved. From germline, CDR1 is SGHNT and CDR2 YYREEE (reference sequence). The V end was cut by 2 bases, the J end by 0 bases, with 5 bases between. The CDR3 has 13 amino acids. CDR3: CASSLRLNTEAFF. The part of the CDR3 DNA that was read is TGTGCCAGCAGCTTACGGTTGAACACTGAA.

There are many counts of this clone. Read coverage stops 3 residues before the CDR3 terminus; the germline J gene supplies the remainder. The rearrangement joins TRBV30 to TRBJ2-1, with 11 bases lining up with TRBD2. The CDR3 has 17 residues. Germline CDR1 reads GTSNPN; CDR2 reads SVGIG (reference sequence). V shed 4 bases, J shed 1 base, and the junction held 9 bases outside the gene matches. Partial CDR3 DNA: TGTGCCTGGAACTTGGACACTAGCGGGAGATCCTACAATGAG. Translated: CAWNLDTSGRSYNE. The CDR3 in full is CAWNLDTSGRSYNEQFF.

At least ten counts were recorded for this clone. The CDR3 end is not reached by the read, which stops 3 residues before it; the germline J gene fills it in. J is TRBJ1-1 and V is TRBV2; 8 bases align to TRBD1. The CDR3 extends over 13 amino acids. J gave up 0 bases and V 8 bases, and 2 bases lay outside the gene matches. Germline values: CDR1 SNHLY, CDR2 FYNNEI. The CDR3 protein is CASQTGVNTEAFF. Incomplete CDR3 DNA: TGTGCCAGCCAGACAGGGGTGAACACTGAA.

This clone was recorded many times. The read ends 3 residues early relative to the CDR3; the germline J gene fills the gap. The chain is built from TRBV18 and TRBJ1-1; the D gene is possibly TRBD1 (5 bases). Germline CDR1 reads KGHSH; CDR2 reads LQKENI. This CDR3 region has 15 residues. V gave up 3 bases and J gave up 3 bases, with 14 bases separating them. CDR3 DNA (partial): TGTGCCAGCTCACCCACGACAAGGGGCCACACTGAA. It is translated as CASSPTTRGHTE. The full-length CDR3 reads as CASSPTTRGHTEAFF.

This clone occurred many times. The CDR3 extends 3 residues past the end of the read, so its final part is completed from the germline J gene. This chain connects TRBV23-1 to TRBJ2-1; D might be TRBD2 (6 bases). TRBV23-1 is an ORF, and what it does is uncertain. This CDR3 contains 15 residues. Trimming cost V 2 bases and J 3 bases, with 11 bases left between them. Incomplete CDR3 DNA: TGCGCCAGCAGTCAAGACGCGGGGATCTACAATGAG. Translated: CASSQDAGIYNE. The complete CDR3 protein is CASSQDAGIYNEQFF.

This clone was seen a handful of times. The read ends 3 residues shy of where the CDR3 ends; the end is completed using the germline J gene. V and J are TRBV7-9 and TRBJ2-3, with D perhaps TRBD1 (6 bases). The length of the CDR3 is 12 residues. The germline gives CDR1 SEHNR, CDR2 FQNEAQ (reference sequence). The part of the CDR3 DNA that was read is TGTGCCAGCAGCTTTACAGGGTTCGCG. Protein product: CASSFTGFA. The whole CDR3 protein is CASSFTGFAQYF.